This T cell receptor beta chain was sequenced during a study of blood T cell repertoires in COVID-19. About the study: Samples taken during acute and convalescent COVID-19 were collected in the United States, Italy and Spain. From T cells, B-cell-depleted T cells, or PBMCs came the material, which was cDNA or gDNA.

Authors' methods: Researchers report that nucleated cell counts were estimated from reference gene primer amplification. The repertoire was sequenced with immunoSEQ multiplex PCR; TCRdb's copy has only in-frame clones and lacks some. The V and J calls and clone size were taken over from that table, and D and trimming were inferred from the DNA. This table has 140,000 to 150,000 clones, roughly 76% appearing once. The V gene end was trimmed by 3 bases and the J gene end by 3 bases; junction bases not matched to a gene: 3. The CDR3 runs 14 residues. Germline V gene data show CDR1 as KGHSH and CDR2 as LQKENI.

Sequencing was carried out using peripheral blood. The gene calls are TRBV18 and TRBJ2-7; TRBD1 agrees at 9 bases. This sequence was found in a human donor with acute or convalescent COVID-19. The donor label of this sample is uncertain. The CDR3 loop is CASSPSDRGYEQYF. DNA of the CDR3: TGTGCCAGCTCACCCTCGGACAGGGGCTACGAGCAGTACTTC.